The clone carrying this T cell receptor (beta chain) has a handful of counts. The antigen is unknown. The sample belongs to a study of cytomegalovirus exposure and HLA in healthy donors. Study-wide results and caveats: The study put 150 or so TCR beta chains on its list as cytomegalovirus-associated. In all likelihood, a cluster of highly shared sequence variants was a sequencing artifact.

Germline CDR1 and CDR2: KGHSH and LQKENI. V gave up 3 bases and J gave up 5 bases; unmatched junction bases: 8. CDR3 length equals 16 residues. 60 Vbeta and 13 Jbeta primers were used in PCR. Libraries were prepared by immunoSEQ multiplex PCR; TCRdb keeps only in-frame clonotypes and omits some of them. The table includes about 94,000 clones, approximately 66% detected once. The chain is built from TRBV18 and TRBJ2-2; 8 bases match TRBD1. Sequencing was done on a sample of PBMCs. This sequence originates from a man aged 30 to 39 in good health and CMV-seronegative. The CDR3 DNA is TGTGCCAGCTCACCCGGACAGGGTGGAAAGACCGGGGAGCTGTTTTTT. As protein: CASSPGQGGKTGELFF.